The text below deals with one T cell receptor beta chain. Germline V lookup: CDR1 LGHNA, CDR2 YNFKEQ. This CDR3 region has 13 residues. The V gene lost 1 base and the J gene lost 1 base, with 5 bases spanning the gap. Generated by immunoSEQ multiplex PCR, the TCRdb table keeps only in-frame clones and is missing some. The sample has 55,000 to 75,000 clones, 86% seen once. This entry is derived from a study of OX40 agonist ivuxolimab in advanced cancers. This specimen was CD4+ or CD8+ T cells sorted from blood, taken in a trial of the OX40 agonist ivuxolimab. The chain joins TRBV4-2 to TRBJ2-7; the D is unclear. The sequence was collected from an adult with an advanced solid tumor such as melanoma, head and neck, liver or kidney cancer. The CDR3 nucleotides read TGTGCCAGCAGCCAAGGATCATCCTACGAGCAGTACTTC. Translated: CASSQGSSYEQYF.